One sample yielded the 17 T cell receptor beta chains listed below, sequenced in a study of blood T cell repertoires in COVID-19. Clones were sequenced by immunoSEQ multiplex PCR, and TCRdb holds only the in-frame ones, with some missing. The sample holds about 240,000 clones, approximately 86% seen once. The sample comprised peripheral blood. All receptors derive from a woman aged 70-85 years with active or convalescent COVID-19.

The rearrangement links TRBV15 to TRBJ2-3; 11 bases align to TRBD1. Trimming removed 3 bases from V and 10 bases from J; junction bases left unmatched: 9. The CDR3 runs 15 residues. Germline V gene sequence: CDR1 LNHNV, CDR2 YYDKDF (reference sequence). The CDR3 is CATSSAGTGGQAQYF. The CDR3 nucleotides are TGTGCCACCAGCAGCGCCGGGACAGGGGGTCAGGCGCAGTATTTT.

The chain couples TRBV9 to TRBJ1-5; D unclear. Trimming stripped 0 bases from V and 4 bases from J, with 11 bases between. Germline V gives CDR1 SGDLS, CDR2 YYNGEE. The CDR3 loop spans 15 amino acids. For the CDR3, the DNA is TGTGCCAGCAGCGTAGGAGGAAGAAGAAATCAGCCCCAGCATTTT. Its translation is CASSVGGRRNQPQHF.

This clone was counted between two and nine times. This sample includes further DNA sequences coding for the same CDR3. The chain has TRBV7-3 and TRBJ2-2; D may be TRBD1 (5 bases). The V end lost 5 bases, the J end lost 1 base, and 8 bases lay between the germline ends. The CDR3 contains 14 residues. Per the germline V gene, CDR1 is SGHTA and CDR2 is FQGTGA. The CDR3 spells CASSPGQNTGELFF. Here the CDR3 DNA reads TGTGCCAGCAGCCCCGGACAGAACACCGGGGAGCTGTTTTTT.

This clone appeared a single time. V gene TRBV19 combines with J gene TRBJ2-7, with 8 bases that match TRBD1. CDR1 is LNHDA and CDR2 is SQIVND in the germline V gene (reference sequence). The V and J ends lost 6 bases and 0 bases, in that order; junction bases with no gene match: 4. The CDR3 spans 14 residues. This CDR3 is CASRRDRSSYEQYF. The CDR3 bases are TGTGCCAGTAGGAGGGACAGGAGCTCCTACGAGCAGTACTTC.

The rearrangement uses TRBV19 and TRBJ1-5, with 7 bases that match TRBD1. Germline V gene data show CDR1 as LNHDA and CDR2 as SQIVND (reference sequence). Trimming cost V 5 bases and J 1 base; bases outside gene matches: 5. This CDR3 is 15 amino acids long. The CDR3 nucleotides read TGTGCCAGTAGTCACAGGGGAGGAAGCAATCAGCCCCAGCATTTT. Its protein product is CASSHRGGSNQPQHF.

This clone was found a few times. This chain connects TRBV14 to TRBJ2-1, with D tentatively TRBD1 (5 bases). V dropped 5 bases and J dropped 9 bases, with 26 bases sitting between them. The CDR3 length is 17 residues. Germline V gene lookup returns CDR1 SGHDN and CDR2 FVKESK. CDR3 coding DNA: TGTGCCAGCAGCGTCCTGATAGGGGCCTCCCCTGGGGCTGAGCAGTTCTTC. The encoded protein is CASSVLIGASPGAEQFF.

The chain couples TRBV6-2 or TRBV6-3 to TRBJ2-3, with a weak D call TRBD2 (5 bases). The germline V gene has CDR1 MNHEY and CDR2 SVGEGT. The CDR3 spans 15 residues. Trimming removed 5 bases from V and 0 bases from J, with 12 bases in between. CDR3 amino acids: CASSRRTPSTDTQYF. CDR3 nucleotides: TGTGCCAGCAGTCGCCGGACTCCTAGCACAGATACGCAGTATTTT.

The chain couples TRBV11-3 to TRBJ1-3, with D possibly being TRBD1 (5 bases). V shed 1 base and J shed 4 bases, with 11 bases lying between them. Germline lookup yields CDR1 SGHNT and CDR2 YENEEA. The CDR3 length is 15 residues. In DNA, the CDR3 is TGTGCCAGCAGCTTAGCGGCAGGGATCGGAAACACCATATATTTT. This sequence encodes CASSLAAGIGNTIYF.

The chain joins TRBV3-1 (or the pseudogene TRBV3-2) to TRBJ2-2; possibly TRBD2 for D (7 bases). Trimming cost V 4 bases and J 6 bases, with 9 bases left between them. The V gene's germline CDR1 is LGHDT and CDR2 YNNKEL (reference sequence). The CDR3 is 13 amino acids. The CDR3 spells CASSPGGPGELFF. CDR3 DNA sequence: TGTGCCAGCAGCCCCGGGGGGCCCGGGGAGCTGTTTTTT.

This chain links TRBV19 with TRBJ1-4, with TRBD1 as a possible D gene (5 bases). V was cut by 9 bases and J by 4 bases, with 15 bases left in between. Per the germline V gene, CDR1 is LNHDA and CDR2 is SQIVND (reference sequence). The CDR3 has 14 amino acids. Here the CDR3 reads CASAQVGGNEKLFF. CDR3 DNA: TGTGCCAGCGCGCAGGTCGGGGGTAATGAAAAACTGTTTTTT.

V and J are TRBV27 and TRBJ2-2; D might be TRBD2 (5 bases). V was shortened by 4 bases and J by 4 bases, with 7 bases between the two germline ends. The CDR3 covers 13 residues. Germline V CDR1 and CDR2: MNHEY, SMNVEV (reference sequence). Here the CDR3 DNA reads TGTGCCAGCAGTTGGAGCGGCACCGGGGAGCTGTTTTTT. The encoded protein is CASSWSGTGELFF.

The rearrangement links TRBV24-1 to TRBJ2-5, with 8 bases aligning to TRBD1. CDR1 and CDR2 (germline): KGHDR, SFDVKD. Unmatched junction bases numbered 9, after V lost 7 bases and J lost 3 bases. This CDR3 comprises 15 residues. DNA of the CDR3: TGTGCCACCAGCACTTTGGACAGGGCCAAAGAGACCCAGTACTTC. It specifies CATSTLDRAKETQYF.

This sequence joins TRBV19 and TRBJ2-1; D not certain. CDR1 is LNHDA and CDR2 is SQIVND in the germline V gene (reference sequence). V was shortened by 4 bases and J by 7 bases, with 14 bases between the two germline ends. The CDR3 runs 14 residues. CDR3 region: CASSKPGPSNEQFF. In DNA form, the CDR3 reads TGTGCCAGTAGTAAGCCAGGTCCTTCTAATGAGCAGTTCTTC.

This sequence joins TRBV3-1 (or the pseudogene TRBV3-2) and TRBJ1-2, with D hard to call. V lost 2 bases and J lost 5, with 18 bases in between. CDR1 is LGHDT, CDR2 YNNKEL, per germline (reference sequence). There are 16 residues in the CDR3. CDR3 region: CASSQLTLRNPYGYTF. In DNA, the CDR3 is TGTGCCAGCAGCCAACTGACACTCCGGAACCCTTATGGCTACACCTTC.

The CDR3 here is CASLGGGAWTEAFF. The CDR3 DNA sequence: TGTGCCAGTTTGGGGGGGGGCGCTTGGACTGAAGCTTTCTTT. The rearrangement uses TRBV27 and TRBJ1-1; weak D call: TRBD1 (6 bases). This CDR3 comprises 14 residues. The germline V and J ends were trimmed by 9 bases and 5 bases, with 19 bases remaining between them. CDR1 and CDR2 (germline): MNHEY, SMNVEV (reference sequence).

V and J are TRBV5-1 and TRBJ1-5; D unresolved. CDR1 and CDR2 (germline): SGHRS, YFSETQ. V was cut by 5 bases and J by 1 base, with 10 bases left in between. The CDR3 loop spans 14 amino acids. The CDR3 DNA reads as TGCGCCAGCAGTGAGGGCCTAAGCAATCAGCCCCAGCATTTT. Protein product: CASSEGLSNQPQHF.

This chain links TRBV11-1 with TRBJ2-5, with D unresolved. CDR3 length equals 12 residues. The V end was cut by 1 base, the J end by 4 bases, with 4 bases between. Germline CDR1 reads SGHAT; CDR2 reads FQDESV (reference sequence). CDR3 coding DNA: TGTGCCAGCAGCTTAGTCCGAGAGACCCAGTACTTC. The encoded protein is CASSLVRETQYF.